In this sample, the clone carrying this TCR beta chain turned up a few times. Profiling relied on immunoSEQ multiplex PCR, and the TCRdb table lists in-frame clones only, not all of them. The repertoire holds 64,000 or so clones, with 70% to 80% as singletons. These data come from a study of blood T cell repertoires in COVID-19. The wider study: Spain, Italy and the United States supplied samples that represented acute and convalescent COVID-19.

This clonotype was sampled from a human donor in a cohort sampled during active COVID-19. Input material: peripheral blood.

As DNA, the CDR3 is TGTGCCAGCAGCCGGACAGGAGCTAATGAAAAACTGTTTTTT. Its translation is CASSRTGANEKLFF. V gene TRBV7-9 combines with J gene TRBJ1-4, with 7 bases fitting TRBD1. Trimming cost V 5 bases and J 3 bases; bases outside gene matches: 3. Germline values: CDR1 SEHNR, CDR2 FQNEAQ (reference sequence). The CDR3 consists of 14 residues. The whole variable domain, filled in from reference TRBV7-9 and TRBJ1-4, reads DTGVSQNPRHKITKRGQNVTFRCDPISEHNRLYWYRQTLGQGPEFLTYFQNEAQLEKSRLLSDRFSAERPKGSFSTLEIQRTEQGDSAMYLCASSRTGANEKLFFGSGTQLSVL.